Below are 19 T cell receptor beta chains sequenced from a single sample in a study of T cell responses to AZD1222 COVID-19 vaccine. Sequencing was performed with immunoSEQ multiplex PCR; in TCRdb, only in-frame clones are kept and a portion is missing. Among about 84,000 clones listed, around 88% were seen once. Sequencing used peripheral blood, obtained 28 days after the second AZD1222 dose. These receptors were taken from an adult who received the AZD1222 COVID-19 vaccine.

The chain joins TRBV15 to TRBJ1-2, with D unresolved. The CDR3 extends over 15 amino acids. Germline-derived CDR1 and CDR2 are LNHNV and YYDKDF (reference sequence). Trimming shortened V by 1 base and J by 4 bases, and 13 bases separated the two germline ends. CDR3 in amino acids: CATSRGEGRVYGYTF. Here the CDR3 DNA reads TGTGCCACCAGCAGAGGCGAGGGAAGGGTCTATGGCTACACCTTC.

The chain combines TRBV9 with TRBJ1-2; 7 bases match TRBD1. Germline lookup yields CDR1 SGDLS and CDR2 YYNGEE. Trimming cost V 3 bases and J 5 bases; bases outside gene matches: 4. The CDR3 has 13 residues. CDR3 loop: CASSAGTEYGYTF. In DNA form, the CDR3 reads TGTGCCAGCAGCGCCGGGACAGAATATGGCTACACCTTC.

The chain links TRBV4-2 to TRBJ2-6, with unresolved D. Germline loops: CDR1 LGHNA, CDR2 YNFKEQ. This CDR3 contains 13 residues. Trimming pared 1 base from V and 4 bases from J, leaving 2 bases between. CDR3 protein: CASSQGGANVLTF. CDR3 DNA sequence: TGTGCCAGCAGCCAAGGGGGGGCCAACGTCCTGACTTTC.

The chain recombines TRBV6-5 with TRBJ1-4; 11 bases fit TRBD1. The CDR3 is made up of 14 amino acids. V lost 5 bases to trimming and J lost 6 bases; unmatched junction nucleotides: 2. Germline V gene data show CDR1 as MNHEY and CDR2 as SVGAGI. The CDR3 DNA reads as TGTGCCAGCAGTACGGGACAGGGGGATGAAAAACTGTTTTTT. Its translation is CASSTGQGDEKLFF.

This chain links TRBV7-6 with TRBJ1-1; possibly TRBD1 for D (5 bases). V lost 8 bases and J 5 bases, leaving 24 bases between the germline ends. Per the germline V gene, CDR1 is SGHVS and CDR2 is FNYEAQ. The CDR3 is 16 amino acids. The chain's CDR3 is CASRMGDGRTRTEAFF. CDR3 in DNA: TGTGCCAGCCGAATGGGGGACGGAAGGACCAGGACTGAAGCTTTCTTT.

V gene TRBV6-5 combines with J gene TRBJ2-7; 9 nucleotides match TRBD1. CDR1 is MNHEY, CDR2 SVGAGI, per germline. CDR3 length: 13 amino acids. After removal of 5 bases from V and 3 bases from J, the junction contained 2 bases not matched to a gene. CDR3 bases: TGTGCCAGCAGTCGGGACAGGGTCTACGAGCAGTACTTC. This sequence encodes CASSRDRVYEQYF.

This rearrangement joins TRBV6-5 to TRBJ1-2; 7 bases map to TRBD1. There are 15 residues in the CDR3. The germline CDR1 and CDR2 sequences are MNHEY and SVGAGI. Trimming at V came to 4 bases and at J to 6 bases, leaving 11 bases not matched to a gene. The CDR3 bases are TGTGCCAGCAGTTTTTGGACAGGAGGGGTGAATGGCTACACCTTC. Translation: CASSFWTGGVNGYTF.

This clone came up once. This sequence joins TRBV7-9 and TRBJ1-2; D gene ambiguous. The V end lost 5 bases, the J end lost 4 bases, and 17 bases lay between the germline ends. The CDR3 has 15 residues. Germline V gene data show CDR1 as SEHNR and CDR2 as FQNEAQ (reference sequence). For the CDR3, the DNA is TGTGCCAGCAGCAGTGGGATTACAGTCCCCTATGGCTACACCTTC. This translates into CASSSGITVPYGYTF.

The chain has TRBV7-2 and TRBJ2-3, with a weak D call TRBD2 (5 bases). CDR1 and CDR2 (germline): SGHTA, FQGNSA. The CDR3 spans 14 residues. Deletions cut 7 bases from V and 4 bases from J, with 15 bases between. The CDR3 region is CASTLNEGPDTQYF. The CDR3 DNA follows: TGTGCCAGCACCCTAAATGAGGGCCCAGATACGCAGTATTTT.

The V gene is TRBV18, the J gene TRBJ2-5, with D tentatively TRBD2 (6 bases). Germline values: CDR1 KGHSH, CDR2 LQKENI. This CDR3 contains 13 residues. The V gene lost 2 bases and the J gene lost 5 bases, with 9 bases spanning the gap. The CDR3 nucleotides read TGTGCCAGCTCACCAGTGGCGGGGGAGACCCAGTACTTC. Translating gives CASSPVAGETQYF.

The rearrangement joins TRBV27 to TRBJ1-1; TRBD1 is a possible D gene (5 bases). V was pared by 4 bases and J by 4 bases, with 7 bases between. In germline, CDR1 is MNHEY, CDR2 SMNVEV (reference sequence). This CDR3 has 12 amino acids. CDR3 sequence reads: CASSSGATEAFF. The CDR3 coding sequence is TGTGCCAGCAGTTCTGGGGCCACTGAAGCTTTCTTT.

This sequence joins TRBV28 and TRBJ1-5; D gene unclear. The germline V gene has CDR1 MDHEN and CDR2 SYDVKM. The V end was cut by 2 bases, the J end by 6 bases, with 5 bases between. The CDR3 totals 12 residues. As DNA, the CDR3 is TGTGCCAGCAGTTTAGGGAGTCAGCCCCAGCATTTT. Amino acids: CASSLGSQPQHF.

The rearrangement joins TRBV7-2 to TRBJ2-3, with a possible D match to TRBD2 (7 bases). Trimming stripped 5 bases from V and 2 bases from J, with 17 bases between. The CDR3 loop spans 16 amino acids. CDR1 SGHTA and CDR2 FQGNSA come from the germline V gene. DNA of the CDR3: TGTGCCAGCAGCCTGCTAGGGGGGGGGAACACAGATACGCAGTATTTT. It is translated as CASSLLGGGNTDTQYF. Complete variable domain (other parts from reference TRBV7-2 and TRBJ2-3): GAGVSQSPSNKVTEKGKDVELRCDPISGHTALYWYRQSLGQGLEFLIYFQGNSAPDKSGLPSDRFSAERTGGSVSTLTIQRTQQEDSAVYLCASSLLGGGNTDTQYFGPGTRLTVL.

The chain employs TRBV29-1 and TRBJ2-1; TRBD2 is a possible D gene (6 bases). CDR3 size: 14 residues. CDR1 is SQVTM, CDR2 ANQGSEA, per germline. The V end was cut by 4 bases, the J end by 6 bases, with 16 bases between. For the CDR3, the DNA is TGCAGCGTTGCGGGGGTCGAAGGTGTCAATGAGCAGTTCTTC. Residues: CSVAGVEGVNEQFF.

CDR3 amino acids: CASSSLLAGSGDTQYF. The CDR3 DNA reads TGCGCCAGCAGCTCACTCTTAGCGGGGTCAGGAGATACGCAGTATTTT. The V call is TRBV5-1, the J call TRBJ2-3, with TRBD2 matching 8 bases. The CDR3 runs 16 residues. V lost 3 bases to trimming and J lost 5 bases; unmatched junction nucleotides: 11. Germline V lookup: CDR1 SGHRS, CDR2 YFSETQ. The entire variable domain, with the rest obtained from reference TRBV5-1 and TRBJ2-3, is as follows: KAGVTQTPRYLIKTRGQQVTLSCSPISGHRSVSWYQQTPGQGLQFLFEYFSETQRNKGNFPGRFSGRQFSNSRSEMNVSTLELGDSALYLCASSSLLAGSGDTQYFGPGTRLTVL.

The V call is TRBV5-8, the J call TRBJ2-4; perhaps TRBD2 as D (6 bases). The V and J ends lost 4 bases and 6 bases respectively, with 17 bases between them. CDR1 is SGHTS, CDR2 YDEGEE, per germline. The length of the CDR3 is 15 residues. CDR3 protein: CASSPYGRRGNIQYF. CDR3 bases: TGTGCCAGCAGCCCTTACGGACGGCGGGGAAACATTCAGTACTTC.

J is TRBJ2-4 and V is TRBV15; TRBD1 aligns across 7 bases. V shed 3 bases and J 3 bases; nucleotides not matched to a gene: 8. Germline V gene sequence: CDR1 LNHNV, CDR2 YYDKDF (reference sequence). CDR3 length: 16 amino acids. The CDR3 nucleotides are TGTGCCACCAGCAGGGAAAACAGGGGCGGCAAAAACATTCAGTACTTC. Its translation is CATSRENRGGKNIQYF.

This clone was observed once. The chain has TRBV27 and TRBJ2-6; D gene ambiguous. The length of the CDR3 is 15 residues. Germline CDR1 is MNHEY and CDR2 is SMNVEV (reference sequence). Trimming pared 6 bases from V and 0 bases from J, leaving 9 bases between. The CDR3 here is CASSAPPSGANVLTF. In DNA, the CDR3 is TGTGCCAGCAGCGCTCCCCCCTCTGGGGCCAACGTCCTGACTTTC. Supplemented by reference TRBV27 and TRBJ2-6, the full variable domain reads EAQVTQNPRYLITVTGKKLTVTCSQNMNHEYMSWYRQDPGLGLRQIYYSMNVEVTDKGDVPEGYKVSRKEKRNFPLILESPSPNQTSLYFCASSAPPSGANVLTFGAGSRLTVL.

This chain connects TRBV2 to TRBJ1-2, with D perhaps matching TRBD1 (6 bases). This CDR3 is built from 13 residues. V dropped 4 bases and J dropped 3 bases, with 9 bases sitting between them. Germline CDR1 reads SNHLY; CDR2 reads FYNNEI. The CDR3 region has the DNA TGTGCCAGCAGTGCGGCAGGGGACTATGGCTACACCTTC. Its translation: CASSAAGDYGYTF.